This entry describes one T cell receptor beta chain. Its antigen is unidentified. The data are from a study of OX40 agonist ivuxolimab in advanced cancers. Blood got drawn at baseline, again on cycle 4 day 1, and then on cycle 7 day 1. This CDR3 is built from 15 residues. Germline CDR1 MGHRA, CDR2 YSYEKL. V trimming: 3 bases; J trimming: 1 base; junction bases outside the gene matches: 3. Study results and caveats: There were, on average, more expanded clones in CD8+ T cells than in CD4+.

Using immunoSEQ multiplex PCR, the repertoire was profiled, and TCRdb retains in-frame clones only, with some absent. The sample shows tens of thousands of clones, 75% to 90% of them seen only once. The sequence came from an adult with an advanced solid tumor such as melanoma, head and neck, liver or kidney cancer. Specimen: CD4+ or CD8+ T cells sorted from blood, collected in a trial of the OX40 agonist ivuxolimab. The chain recombines TRBV4-1 with TRBJ2-1, with 7 nucleotides matching TRBD2. The CDR3 nucleotides read TGCGCCAGCAGCCAGGCGCGGGGGTCCTACAATGAGCAGTTCTTC. Its translation is CASSQARGSYNEQFF.